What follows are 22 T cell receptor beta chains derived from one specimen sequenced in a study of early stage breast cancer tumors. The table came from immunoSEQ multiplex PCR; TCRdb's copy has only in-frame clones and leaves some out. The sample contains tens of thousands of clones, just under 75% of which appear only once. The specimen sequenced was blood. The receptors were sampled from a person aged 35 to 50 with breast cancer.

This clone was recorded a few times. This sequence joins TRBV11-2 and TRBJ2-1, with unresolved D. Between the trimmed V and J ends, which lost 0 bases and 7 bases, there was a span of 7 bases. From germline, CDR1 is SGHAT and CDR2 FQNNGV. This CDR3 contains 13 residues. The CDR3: CASSLDPQNEQFF. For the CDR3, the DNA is TGTGCCAGCAGCTTAGATCCCCAGAATGAGCAGTTCTTC.

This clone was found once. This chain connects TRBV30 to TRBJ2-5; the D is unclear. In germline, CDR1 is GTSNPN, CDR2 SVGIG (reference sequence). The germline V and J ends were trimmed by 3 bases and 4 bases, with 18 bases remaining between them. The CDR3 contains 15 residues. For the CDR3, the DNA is TGTGCCTGGAGCCCGATGGATGGGTGGGGAGAGACCCAGTACTTC. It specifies CAWSPMDGWGETQYF.

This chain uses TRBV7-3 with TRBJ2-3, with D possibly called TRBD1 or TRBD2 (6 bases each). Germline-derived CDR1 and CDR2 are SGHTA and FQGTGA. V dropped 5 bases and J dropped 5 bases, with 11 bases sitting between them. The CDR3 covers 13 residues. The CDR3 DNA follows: TGTGCCAGCAGCCTACAGGGAGGAGATACGCAGTATTTT. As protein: CASSLQGGDTQYF.

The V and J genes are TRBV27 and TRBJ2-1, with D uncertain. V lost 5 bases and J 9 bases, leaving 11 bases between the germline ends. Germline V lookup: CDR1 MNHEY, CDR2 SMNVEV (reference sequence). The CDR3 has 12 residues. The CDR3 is CASSTVAGEQFF. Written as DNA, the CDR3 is TGTGCCAGCAGTACTGTAGCAGGTGAGCAGTTCTTC.

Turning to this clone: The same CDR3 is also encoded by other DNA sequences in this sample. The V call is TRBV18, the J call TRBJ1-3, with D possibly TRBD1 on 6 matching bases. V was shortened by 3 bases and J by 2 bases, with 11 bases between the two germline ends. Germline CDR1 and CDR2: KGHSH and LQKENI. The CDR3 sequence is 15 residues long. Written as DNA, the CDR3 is TGTGCCAGCTCACCTAGACAGGCCGCTGGAAACACCATATATTTT. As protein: CASSPRQAAGNTIYF.

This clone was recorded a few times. Written as DNA, the CDR3 is TGTGCCAGCAGCTTGATTTGGAGACTAGCGGGACTGGGGGCCAACGTCCTGACTTTC. It translates to CASSLIWRLAGLGANVLTF. The chain joins TRBV11-2 to TRBJ2-6; 11 nucleotides match TRBD2. The CDR3 is 19 residues long. The ends lost 3 bases at V and 4 bases at J; junction bases unmatched: 11. The germline CDR1 and CDR2 sequences are SGHAT and FQNNGV.

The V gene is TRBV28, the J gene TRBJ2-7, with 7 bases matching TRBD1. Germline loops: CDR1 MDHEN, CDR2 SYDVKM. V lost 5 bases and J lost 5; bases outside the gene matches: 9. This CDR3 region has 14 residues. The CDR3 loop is CASSRQGEWDEQYF. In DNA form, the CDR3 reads TGTGCCAGCAGTCGACAGGGAGAGTGGGACGAGCAGTACTTC.

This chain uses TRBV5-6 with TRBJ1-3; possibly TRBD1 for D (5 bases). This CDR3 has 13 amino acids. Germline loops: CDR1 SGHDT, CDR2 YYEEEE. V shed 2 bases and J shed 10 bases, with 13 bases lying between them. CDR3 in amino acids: CASSFSGYRTIYF. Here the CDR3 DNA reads TGTGCCAGCAGCTTTTCCGGGTACAGGACCATATATTTT. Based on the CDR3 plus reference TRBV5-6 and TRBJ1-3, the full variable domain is DAGVTQSPTHLIKTRGQQVTLRCSPKSGHDTVSWYQQALGQGPQFIFQYYEEEERQRGNFPDRFSGHQFPNYSSELNVNALLLGDSALYLCASSFSGYRTIYFGEGSWLTVV.

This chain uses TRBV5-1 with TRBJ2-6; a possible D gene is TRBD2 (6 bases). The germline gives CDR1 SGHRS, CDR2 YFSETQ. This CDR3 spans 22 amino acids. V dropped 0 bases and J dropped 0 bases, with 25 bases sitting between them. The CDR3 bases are TGCGCCAGCAGCTTGGCTATCCTGCGGACTTTACGCGGGGCCTCTGGGGCCAACGTCCTGACTTTC. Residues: CASSLAILRTLRGASGANVLTF.

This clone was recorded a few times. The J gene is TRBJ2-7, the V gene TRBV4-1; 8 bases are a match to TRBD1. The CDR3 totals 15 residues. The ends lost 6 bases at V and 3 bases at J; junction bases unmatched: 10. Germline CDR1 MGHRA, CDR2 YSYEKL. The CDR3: CASSTDRGRVYEQYF. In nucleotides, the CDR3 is TGCGCCAGCAGTACAGACAGGGGACGGGTCTACGAGCAGTACTTC.

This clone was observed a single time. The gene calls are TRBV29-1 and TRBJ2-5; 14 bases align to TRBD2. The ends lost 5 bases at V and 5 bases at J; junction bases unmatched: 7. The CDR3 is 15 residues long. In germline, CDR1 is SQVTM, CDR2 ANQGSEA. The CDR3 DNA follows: TGCAGCGTTCCCGGGACTAGCGGGAGATTGGAGACCCAGTACTTC. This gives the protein CSVPGTSGRLETQYF. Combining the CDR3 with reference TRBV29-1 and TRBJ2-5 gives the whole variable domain SAVISQKPSRDICQRGTSLTIQCQVDSQVTMMFWYRQQPGQSLTLIATANQGSEATYESGFVIDKFPISRPNLTFSTLTVSNMSPEDSSIYLCSVPGTSGRLETQYFGPGTRLLVL.

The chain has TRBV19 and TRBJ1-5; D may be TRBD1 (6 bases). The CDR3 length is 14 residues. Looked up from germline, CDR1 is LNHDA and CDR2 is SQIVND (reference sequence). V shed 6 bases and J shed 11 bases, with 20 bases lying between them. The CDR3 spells CASSRQVLGAAQHF. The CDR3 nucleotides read TGTGCCAGTAGCCGACAGGTGCTCGGGGCGGCCCAGCATTTT.

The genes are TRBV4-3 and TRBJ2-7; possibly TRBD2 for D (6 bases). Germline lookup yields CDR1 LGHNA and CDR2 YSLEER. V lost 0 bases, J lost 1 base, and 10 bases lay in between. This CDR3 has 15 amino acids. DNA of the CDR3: TGCGCCAGCAGCCAAGAAGTAGCGGAGTCCTACGAGCAGTACTTC. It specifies CASSQEVAESYEQYF.

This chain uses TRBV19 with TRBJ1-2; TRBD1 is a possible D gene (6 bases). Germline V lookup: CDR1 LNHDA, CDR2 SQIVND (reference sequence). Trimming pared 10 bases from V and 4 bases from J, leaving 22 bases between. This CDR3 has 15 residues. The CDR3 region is CATGEINRETYGYTF. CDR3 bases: TGTGCCACCGGGGAGATTAACAGGGAGACCTATGGCTACACCTTC.

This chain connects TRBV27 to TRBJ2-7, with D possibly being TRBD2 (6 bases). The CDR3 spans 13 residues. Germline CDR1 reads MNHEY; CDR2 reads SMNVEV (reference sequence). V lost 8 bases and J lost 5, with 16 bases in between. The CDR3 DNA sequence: TGTGCCAGCCGTACGGGAGACGTGAACGAGCAGTACTTC. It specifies CASRTGDVNEQYF.

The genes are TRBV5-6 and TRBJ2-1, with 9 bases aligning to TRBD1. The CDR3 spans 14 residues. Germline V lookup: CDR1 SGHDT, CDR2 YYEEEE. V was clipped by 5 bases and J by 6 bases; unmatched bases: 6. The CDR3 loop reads CASRLGQGGNEQFF. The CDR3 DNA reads TGTGCCAGCAGGCTGGGACAGGGTGGCAATGAGCAGTTCTTC.

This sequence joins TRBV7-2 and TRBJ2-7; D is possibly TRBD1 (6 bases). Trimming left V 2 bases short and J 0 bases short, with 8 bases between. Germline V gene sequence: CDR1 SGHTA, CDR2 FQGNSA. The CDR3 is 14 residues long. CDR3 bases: TGTGCCAGCAGCTTATCAGGGGCCTCCTACGAGCAGTACTTC. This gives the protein CASSLSGASYEQYF.

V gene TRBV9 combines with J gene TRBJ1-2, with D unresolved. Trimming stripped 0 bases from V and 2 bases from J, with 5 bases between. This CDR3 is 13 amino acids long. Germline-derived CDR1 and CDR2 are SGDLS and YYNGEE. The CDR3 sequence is CASSVDRNYGYTF. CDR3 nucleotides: TGTGCCAGCAGCGTAGACAGAAACTATGGCTACACCTTC.

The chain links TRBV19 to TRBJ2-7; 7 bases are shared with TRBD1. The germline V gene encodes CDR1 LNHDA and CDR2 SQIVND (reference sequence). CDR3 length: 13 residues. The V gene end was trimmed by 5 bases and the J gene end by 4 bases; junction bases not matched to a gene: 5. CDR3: CASSLNRGYEQYF. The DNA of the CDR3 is TGTGCCAGTAGTCTTAACAGGGGTTACGAGCAGTACTTC.

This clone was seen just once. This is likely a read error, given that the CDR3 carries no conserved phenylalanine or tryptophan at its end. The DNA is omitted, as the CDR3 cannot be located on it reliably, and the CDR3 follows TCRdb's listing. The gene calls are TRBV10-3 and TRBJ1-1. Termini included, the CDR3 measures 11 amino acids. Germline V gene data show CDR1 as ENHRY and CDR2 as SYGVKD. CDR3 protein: CAISDLETVII.

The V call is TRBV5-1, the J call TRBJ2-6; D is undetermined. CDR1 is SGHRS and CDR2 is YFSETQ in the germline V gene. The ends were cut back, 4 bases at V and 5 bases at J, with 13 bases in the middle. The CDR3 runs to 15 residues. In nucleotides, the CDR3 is TGCGCCAGCAGCCCGGATGGGTTCTGGGCCAACGTCCTGACTTTC. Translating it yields CASSPDGFWANVLTF. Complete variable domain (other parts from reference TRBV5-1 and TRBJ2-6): KAGVTQTPRYLIKTRGQQVTLSCSPISGHRSVSWYQQTPGQGLQFLFEYFSETQRNKGNFPGRFSGRQFSNSRSEMNVSTLELGDSALYLCASSPDGFWANVLTFGAGSRLTVL.

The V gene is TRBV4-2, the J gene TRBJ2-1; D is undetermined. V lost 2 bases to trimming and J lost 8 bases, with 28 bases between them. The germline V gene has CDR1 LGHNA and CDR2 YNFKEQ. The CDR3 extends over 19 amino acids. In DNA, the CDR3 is TGTGCCAGCAGCCAACCCGTTCCCACCGGGTACATTCTAGAGTATGAGCAGTTCTTC. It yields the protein CASSQPVPTGYILEYEQFF.